This T cell receptor (beta chain) derives from a study of blood T cell repertoires in COVID-19. Study-level information: Researchers got acute and convalescent COVID-19 samples from the United States, Italy and Spain. T cells, B-cell-depleted T cells, or PBMCs supplied cDNA or gDNA.

Profiled with immunoSEQ multiplex PCR; TCRdb holds only in-frame clones, not every one. Seen here are about 59,000 clones, about 80% observed once, and the top ten hold about 4%. The sample comprised peripheral blood. This TCR came from a woman of 80 years or more with acute or convalescent COVID-19.

As DNA, the CDR3 is TGCGCCAGCAGGGACACCGGGACTAGCGGGGGGTCCCGGGACGAGCAGTACTTC. Encoded protein: CASRDTGTSGGSRDEQYF. The chain links TRBV5-1 to TRBJ2-7; 15 bases fit TRBD2. The CDR3 runs 18 residues. The ends lost 5 bases at V and 5 bases at J; junction bases unmatched: 14. Germline V gene lookup returns CDR1 SGHRS and CDR2 YFSETQ.